The present entry profiles one TCR beta chain with its context. This clonotype was observed many times. What antigen it recognizes has not been identified. The record has no base qualities; no much larger clone is one base away. In light of the paper, this sample's time point label describes: before trial treatment. The donors took part in RACIN, a single-arm, phase I, dose-escalation trial that combined nivolumab, ipilimumab, aspirin, low-dose cyclophosphamide and low-dose radiotherapy. Patients were eligible if they had advanced solid tumors that were TIL-negative. The sequencer was an Illumina HiSeq 2500. First-strand cDNA was synthesized using Superscript III and a set of TRAV- and TRBV-specific primers, so that both TCRalpha and TCRbeta chains were covered. TCRs were amplified with Phusion for about 20 PCR cycles using a constant-region primer together with the adapter attached to the V primers. The MessageAmp II aRNA Amplification Kit was used to amplify the isolated mRNA, with in vitro transcription run for less than 20 hours at 37 degrees C. The Dynabeads mRNA DIRECT Purification Kit was used to isolate the mRNA for TCR sequencing. Indexed Illumina adapters were added in a second approximately 25-cycle Phusion PCR, and the resulting products were purified with AMPure XP beads. Concerning the study's data processing: Using custom Perl scripts, TCR sequences encoding the same protein were pooled, out-of-frame sequences were removed, and the abundance of each clonotype was computed. Any TCR sequence supported by only a single read was excluded from analysis. Shannon entropy, Gini index, clonality, richness, and the frequency of TCRs shared between repertoires were included as repertoire metrics. TCRdb took the public reads, trimmed them with fastp at Q25, ran MiXCR for clone calling and kept in-frame beta chains. Entries are consolidated by CDR3 protein sequence, retaining the most common genes and DNA. The V and J calls were not made by the authors but by TCRdb's processing. This sample gives tens of thousands of distinct CDR3 sequences in total; approximately 25% of them show up just once. The ten largest make up approximately 5.7% of the sample.

The CDR3 starts with the cysteine, ends with the phenylalanine, and has 22 residues. Only the CDR3 part of the read is kept: 66 bases, read in frame from the first base. V and J are trimmed by 2 bases and 0 bases, and the gene matches miss 14 bases of the junction. The germline V gene sets CDR1 to SNHLY and CDR2 to FYNNEI. This sample is part of a study of low-dose radiotherapy and immunotherapy resistance in tumors (dated by TCRdb to 2021 to 2024). Background for the entire study: In Cohort 1, 0.5 Gy per fraction was delivered every 2 weeks, and a total PTV dose of 6.5 Gy was prescribed. Cyclophosphamide 200 mg/m2 was administered intravenously every two weeks, one day before each radiation and immunotherapy administration. The translational analysis covered eight patients: three from the first dose cohort and the first five from the second dose cohort. Patients were given nivolumab as a 240 mg flat dose every two weeks and ipilimumab at 1 mg/kg every six weeks, with both drugs delivered intravenously. No randomization into treatment groups was done for the people taking part in the trial. For Cohort 2, the dose was 1 Gy per fraction given every two weeks, adding up to 13 Gy in total across 26 weeks. Patients took aspirin 300 mg orally once daily for four cycles, starting on cycle 1 day 1.

This material consisted of PBMCs, taken before treatment. The chain is encoded by TRBV2 joined to TRBJ2-1; the junction holds 15 bases that match TRBD2. This clonotype was obtained from a male donor with prostate cancer. The CDR3 protein: CASSERGGTSGRTRSSYNEQFF. The sequenced DNA: TGTGCCAGCAGTGAAAGGGGGGGGACTAGCGGGAGGACACGGAGCTCCTACAATGAGCAGTTCTTC.